A single T cell receptor (beta chain) is shown here with its context. The target of this receptor is not known. Per-base quality was not reported, and no clone a single base away is much larger than it. Genomic DNA was extracted from sorted cells for sequencing of the TCRbeta CDR3 region. TCRbeta CDR3 regions were sequenced using the immunoSEQ Assay. TCRdb holds this immuneACCESS table with in-frame rearrangements only. Some clones are missing; in checked studies, unresolved V genes explain under half, and the rest has no known cause. In this sample the table shows around 84,000 clones, approximately 92% of which occur a single time. Approximately 0.56% of the sample goes to the ten largest clones. This sample is drawn from a study of OX40 agonist ivuxolimab in advanced cancers. Regarding the complete study: Ivuxolimab was a fully human IgG2 agonistic monoclonal antibody targeting the costimulatory receptor OX40 (CD134). Of the roughly 54 patients in dose escalation, around 19 had hepatocellular carcinoma, some 15 had melanoma, 9 had renal cell carcinoma and 9 had head and neck cancer. Peripheral TCRbeta sequencing aimed to test whether ivuxolimab altered TCR sequence diversity and caused clonal T-cell expansion. Prior anti-PD-1, anti-PD-L1 or anti-CTLA-4 therapy was permitted, and 30% to 50% of dose-escalation patients had received checkpoint inhibitors. Three dose-escalation patients achieved partial responses, one with hepatocellular carcinoma and two with cutaneous melanoma. The dose-escalation cohort was approximately 83% male with a mean age of around 64 years, ranging from 23 to 79. The paper reports the monotherapy dose-escalation portion (N of about 54 patients) of the phase I ivuxolimab trial. Intravenous ivuxolimab was administered to patients every 2 weeks at six dose levels: 0.01, 0.1, 0.3, 1.5, 3 and 10 mg/kg.

The paper's findings and limits, for the study overall: At doses from 0.1 to 3.0 mg/kg, clonal expansion was seen in both CD4+ and CD8+ blood T cells between baseline and week 6. After ivuxolimab, more expanded clones were found on average in CD8+ T cells than in CD4+ T cells. Low levels of normalized T-cell clonal expansion were also seen in some nonresponding patients. Which antigens the clonally expanded peripheral T cells were specific for was not determined. In the 0.1-3.0 mg/kg groups, partial responders had among the lowest normalized peripheral clonal expansion, particularly in CD8+ T cells.

The junction carries 16 bases between V and J, which are trimmed by 1 base and 2 bases respectively. CDR1 and CDR2 (SGHTA, FQGTGA) derive from the germline V gene. From the cysteine through the phenylalanine, the CDR3 covers 17 amino acids. Only the CDR3 region is kept as DNA, spanning 51 bases read in frame from base 1. Patients with autoimmune disease history or receiving systemic immunosuppression were excluded from the trial. Peripheral blood for TCR sequencing was collected from all dose cohorts at baseline, on cycle 4 day 1, and on cycle 7 day 1. Samples were obtained from an open-label, multicenter, first-in-human phase I dose-escalation trial of ivuxolimab. Adults with locally advanced or metastatic melanoma, renal cell carcinoma, hepatocellular carcinoma or head and neck squamous cell carcinoma were enrolled in the trial. CD4+ and CD8+ T cells were sorted separately from peripheral blood before TCR sequencing.

The chain employs TRBV7-3 and TRBJ2-3, with no confidently assigned D gene. The material was CD4+ or CD8+ T cells sorted from blood, obtained in a trial of the OX40 agonist ivuxolimab. This receptor was taken from an adult with an advanced solid tumor such as melanoma, head and neck, liver or kidney cancer. DNA sequence: TGTGCCAGCAGCTTAATTGGCGGTCCCCTCGCCACAGATACGCAGTATTTT. It is translated as CASSLIGGPLATDTQYF. The full variable domain, completed from the reference TRBV7-3 and TRBJ2-3 proteins outside the CDR3, reads GAGVSQTPSNKVTEKGKYVELRCDPISGHTALYWYRQSLGQGPEFLIYFQGTGAADDSGLPNDRFFAVRPEGSVSTLKIQRTERGDSAVYLCASSLIGGPLATDTQYFGPGTRLTVL.